These T cell receptor beta chains were read from a single sample in a study of cytomegalovirus exposure and HLA in healthy donors. Profiling relied on immunoSEQ multiplex PCR, and the TCRdb table lists in-frame clones only, not all of them. The profile shows 180,000 or so clones, 80% to 90% of them singletons. The specimen sequenced was PBMCs. These receptors originate from a man younger than 30 in good health and CMV-seropositive. Both conserved end residues are part of each CDR3. Fields, in order: clone size, J gene, V gene, D gene, CDR3 protein, CDR3 DNA. D genes are given only for firm matches. A clone size is listed for some rows: how often the clone was seen (once, few, many), or a class if it is expanded.

NA	TRBJ2-7	TRBV5-1	TRBD2	CASSLVAGHYEQYF	TGCGCCAGCAGCTTGGTAGCGGGGCACTACGAGCAGTACTTC
NA	TRBJ1-6	TRBV10-1	NA	CASSERGTSPLHF	TGCGCCAGCAGTGAGAGGGGGACTTCACCCCTCCACTTT
NA	TRBJ2-2	TRBV7-3	NA	CASSPTTTPPRELFF	TGTGCCAGCAGCCCAACGACTACCCCCCCCCGGGAGCTGTTTTTT
once	TRBJ2-2	TRBV6-1	NA	CASIDRITRNTGELFF	TGTGCCAGCATTGACAGAATTACAAGGAACACCGGGGAGCTGTTTTTT
NA	TRBJ1-2	TRBV9	NA	CASSVDPGRGYGYTF	TGTGCCAGCAGCGTAGACCCGGGACGGGGGTATGGCTACACCTTC
NA	TRBJ1-2	TRBV30	NA	CAWSGSQGYTF	TGTGCCTGGAGTGGGTCGCAGGGCTACACCTTC
NA	TRBJ2-2	TRBV10-1	NA	CARNRDGVFTGELFF	TGCGCCAGGAACAGGGATGGAGTGTTTACCGGGGAGCTGTTTTTT
NA	TRBJ1-2	TRBV18	TRBD1	CASSPSRDRTPKGYTF	TGTGCCAGCTCACCGTCCCGGGACAGGACCCCGAAAGGCTACACCTTC
NA	TRBJ1-1	TRBV18	NA	CASSNRGNTEAFF	TGTGCCAGCTCAAACCGGGGTAACACTGAAGCTTTCTTT
NA	TRBJ2-7	TRBV19	TRBD1	CASSGTAYEQYF	TGTGCCAGTAGCGGGACAGCCTACGAGCAGTACTTC
once	TRBJ2-7	TRBV12-5	NA	CASGLVLPPDIPREQYF	TGTGCTAGTGGTTTGGTACTCCCCCCCGACATCCCGCGCGAGCAGTACTTC
NA	TRBJ1-1	TRBV6-6	NA	CASSCSDTEAFF	TGTGCCAGCAGTTGTTCGGACACTGAAGCTTTCTTT
NA	TRBJ2-7	TRBV21-1	NA	CASSKEGQTLYEQYF	TGTGCCAGCAGCAAAGAAGGACAGACGCTTTACGAGCAGTACTTC
NA	TRBJ2-3	TRBV5-1	NA	CASSLGGDDTQYF	TGCGCCAGCAGCTTGGGGGGGGACGATACGCAGTATTTT
few	TRBJ2-5	TRBV19	TRBD2	CASSMGLAGGQETQYF	TGTGCCAGTAGTATGGGGCTAGCGGGGGGGCAAGAGACCCAGTACTTC
NA	TRBJ1-1	TRBV10-3	NA	CATAGVTEAFF	TGTGCCACCGCGGGGGTGACTGAAGCTTTCTTT
NA	TRBJ2-7	TRBV6-1	TRBD1	CASSPRGWSEQYF	TGTGCCAGCAGTCCCAGGGGGTGGTCCGAGCAGTACTTC
NA	TRBJ2-3	TRBV9	NA	CASSVRLRDTQYF	TGTGCCAGCAGCGTTAGATTGAGGGATACGCAGTATTTT
NA	TRBJ2-6	TRBV5-1	TRBD1	CASSSGTGEANVLTF	TGCGCCAGCAGCTCCGGGACAGGAGAGGCCAACGTCCTGACTTTC
NA	TRBJ2-5	TRBV10-2	TRBD1	CASSENPLFLADREQETQYF	TGCGCCAGCAGTGAAAACCCCCTATTCTTGGCAGACAGGGAGCAAGAGACCCAGTACTTC
NA	TRBJ2-7	TRBV7-8	NA	CASRYSRDIFYEQYF	TGTGCCAGCAGATACTCCCGGGACATATTCTACGAGCAGTACTTC
NA	TRBJ2-3	TRBV7-2	NA	CATRTGTPNDAQYF	TGTGCCACCAGAACCGGGACTCCCAACGACGCGCAGTATTTT
NA	TRBJ1-1	TRBV27	NA	CASSPTSENTEAFF	TGTGCCAGCAGTCCCACCTCAGAAAACACTGAAGCTTTCTTT
NA	TRBJ1-1	TRBV25-1	NA	CASSRGTEAFF	TGTGCCAGCAGTAGAGGAACTGAAGCTTTCTTT
NA	TRBJ2-3	TRBV29-1	NA	CSVDQGRTDTQYF	TGCAGCGTCGACCAGGGGCGCACAGATACGCAGTATTTT
NA	TRBJ2-7	TRBV5-1	NA	CASSLMHRAYEQYF	TGCGCCAGCAGCTTAATGCACAGGGCTTACGAGCAGTACTTC
once	TRBJ1-1	TRBV2	NA	CASSEWQSTAFF	TGTGCCAGCAGTGAATGGCAGTCAACAGCTTTCTTT
NA	TRBJ1-4	TRBV2	NA	CASSDEGGGEKLFF	TGTGCCAGCAGTGACGAAGGGGGGGGTGAAAAACTGTTTTTT
NA	TRBJ2-7	TRBV7-6	TRBD1	CASSSGQWVSYEQYF	TGTGCCAGCAGCTCGGGACAGTGGGTTTCCTACGAGCAGTACTTC
NA	TRBJ1-1	TRBV10-3	TRBD1	CAISDSDRADTEAFF	TGTGCCATCAGTGACTCTGACAGGGCGGACACTGAAGCTTTCTTT
NA	TRBJ2-3	TRBV5-1	NA	CASSLGTGLVVDTQYF	TGCGCCAGCAGCTTGGGAACAGGTTTAGTGGTAGATACGCAGTATTTT
NA	TRBJ2-2	TRBV5-4	TRBD2	CASSSGGPYTGELFF	TGTGCCAGCAGCTCGGGGGGGCCCTACACCGGGGAGCTGTTTTTT
NA	TRBJ2-7	TRBV7-3	TRBD2	CASSPGTSGYEQYF	TGTGCCAGCAGTCCAGGGACTAGCGGCTACGAGCAGTACTTC
once	TRBJ1-1	TRBV23-1	NA	CASSQSAGDTEAFF	TGCGCCAGCAGTCAATCAGCCGGGGACACTGAAGCTTTCTTT
NA	TRBJ1-2	TRBV11-2	TRBD1	CASSSSGTGGFAVGYTF	TGTGCCAGCAGCTCATCCGGGACAGGGGGATTTGCAGTGGGCTACACCTTC
NA	TRBJ1-1	TRBV30	TRBD1	CAWTPPDRVNTEAFF	TGTGCCTGGACCCCACCGGACAGGGTGAACACTGAAGCTTTCTTT
NA	TRBJ1-1	TRBV19	NA	CASSISPVSEAFF	TGTGCCAGTAGTATTTCCCCTGTTTCTGAAGCTTTCTTT
NA	TRBJ2-2	TRBV5-1	NA	CASSLLVGAGELFF	TGCGCCAGCAGCTTGTTGGTAGGAGCCGGGGAGCTGTTTTTT
NA	TRBJ2-1	TRBV9	TRBD1	CASSVVGGGGNEQFF	TGTGCCAGCAGCGTAGTAGGGGGCGGAGGCAATGAGCAGTTCTTC
NA	TRBJ2-5	TRBV4-2	NA	CASSLAGGGTEETQYF	TGTGCCAGCAGCCTTGCGGGTGGGGGGACGGAGGAGACCCAGTACTTC
NA	TRBJ2-1	TRBV7-9	TRBD1	CASSSGTGNEQFF	TGTGCCAGCAGCTCTGGGACAGGGAATGAGCAGTTCTTC
NA	TRBJ1-3	TRBV10-1	NA	CASSQEPSGNTIYF	TGCGCCAGCTCCCAGGAACCCTCTGGAAACACCATATATTTT
few	TRBJ2-3	TRBV7-9	TRBD1	CASSLLKTGNSADTQYF	TGTGCCAGCAGCTTGCTCAAGACAGGGAATAGTGCAGATACGCAGTATTTT
few	TRBJ2-7	TRBV6-6	NA	CASSTRDSSYEQYF	TGTGCCAGCAGTACCCGGGACTCATCCTACGAGCAGTACTTC
few	TRBJ1-1	TRBV5-4	TRBD1	CASSFTDRDTEAFF	TGTGCCAGCAGCTTCACCGACAGGGACACTGAAGCTTTCTTT
NA	TRBJ2-7	TRBV2	NA	CASDLSGGATYEQYF	TGTGCCAGTGATCTCTCCGGGGGAGCCACCTACGAGCAGTACTTC
NA	TRBJ1-2	TRBV30	TRBD1	CAWWSGQGDGYTF	TGTGCCTGGTGGTCGGGACAGGGAGATGGCTACACCTTC
once	TRBJ1-2	TRBV6-4	NA	CASSDPGALHYGYTF	TGTGCCAGCAGTGACCCAGGGGCACTTCACTATGGCTACACCTTC
NA	TRBJ2-7	TRBV7-6	TRBD1	CASSWGTASSEQYF	TGTGCCAGCAGCTGGGGGACAGCGTCGAGCGAGCAGTACTTC
once	TRBJ2-7	TRBV10-3	NA	CAISDPPTETYEQYF	TGTGCCATCAGTGACCCACCGACAGAGACTTACGAGCAGTACTTC
NA	TRBJ2-5	TRBV7-7	TRBD1	CASSLTAGGWETQYF	TGTGCCAGCAGCTTAACGGCAGGGGGCTGGGAGACCCAGTACTTC
NA	TRBJ1-1	TRBV5-1	NA	CASNKVGRAEAFF	TGCGCCAGCAACAAAGTAGGGCGGGCTGAAGCTTTCTTT
NA	TRBJ2-1	TRBV4-3	NA	CASSPTYQGGSKQFF	TGCGCCAGCAGCCCAACTTACCAGGGGGGCAGCAAGCAGTTCTTC
few	TRBJ2-6	TRBV13	NA	CASSPESGANVLTF	TGTGCCAGCAGCCCAGAATCTGGGGCCAACGTCCTGACTTTC
NA	TRBJ1-2	TRBV27	NA	CASSFGGAGGGYTF	TGTGCCAGCAGTTTTGGAGGGGCCGGGGGTGGCTACACCTTC
NA	TRBJ2-3	TRBV7-2	NA	CASSLVETSTDTQYF	TGTGCCAGCAGCTTAGTGGAGACTAGCACAGATACGCAGTATTTT
NA	TRBJ2-5	TRBV30	NA	CAWTGKETQYF	TGTGCCTGGACAGGGAAAGAGACCCAGTACTTC